This T cell receptor beta chain was recorded in a study of CD8 T cells in ankylosing spondylitis. Broader study findings: One TCR beta motif, made up of roughly 8 highly homologous variants, appeared characteristic of ankylosing spondylitis blood. Relatively scarce in peripheral blood, disease-linked clones were CD8+.

Germline CDR1 and CDR2: SSHAT and FNYEAQ (reference sequence). CDR3 length: 13 amino acids. TCRdb reprocessed the 5' RACE reads via MiXCR and lists one record per CDR3 protein. Of about 700,000 distinct CDR3 sequences in the sample, 15% to 20% were seen once. This clonotype was seen only a few times. Its antigen remains unknown. At one boundary the junction diverges from the germline segment, which might be a read error. This TCR was sampled from a male donor with ankylosing spondylitis. V gene TRBV7-7 combines with J gene TRBJ2-5; TRBD2 might be the D (5 bases). The source material was blood, either unsorted or a sorted T cell fraction (not recorded which). Here the CDR3 DNA reads TGTGCTAGCAGCGGATCCTGGCGGGAGACCCAGTACTTC. Its protein product is CASSGSWRETQYF.